The 8 T cell receptor beta chains in this list originate from one sample, sequenced in a study of immune evolution from preneoplasia to lung adenocarcinoma. The data were produced by immunoSEQ multiplex PCR, yet TCRdb's version contains in-frame clones alone and is incomplete. The data show approximately 15,000 clones, with less than 90% seen just once and roughly 3.1% held by the top ten. Material: FFPE lung adenocarcinoma in situ tissue. The source is an older donor with lung adenocarcinoma.

The gene calls are TRBV27 and TRBJ2-1; weak D call: TRBD2 (5 bases). The CDR3 covers 15 residues. V shed 0 bases and J shed 2 bases, with 8 bases lying between them. Germline CDR1 MNHEY, CDR2 SMNVEV (reference sequence). DNA for the CDR3: TGTGCCAGCAGTTTATCGCGGGCCACCTACAATGAGCAGTTCTTC. It specifies CASSLSRATYNEQFF.

The J gene is TRBJ2-7, the V gene TRBV7-9; D is perhaps TRBD1 (6 bases). Germline CDR1 and CDR2: SEHNR and FQNEAQ (reference sequence). V lost 6 bases and J lost 5, with 14 bases in between. The CDR3 consists of 13 residues. The CDR3 DNA sequence: TGTGCCAGCAGGGGGGCCGCCGTTAACGAGCAGTACTTC. Encoded protein: CASRGAAVNEQYF.

The chain joins TRBV7-6 to TRBJ2-5; D unresolved. The CDR3 contains 13 residues. The germline V gene encodes CDR1 SGHVS and CDR2 FNYEAQ. Trimming left V 2 bases short and J 2 bases short, with 6 bases between. The CDR3 nucleotides read TGTGCCAGCAGCTTATATGGGCAAGAGACCCAGTACTTC. This translates into CASSLYGQETQYF.

J is TRBJ2-7 and V is TRBV7-9; no firm D call. The CDR3 has 13 amino acids. The germline V gene encodes CDR1 SEHNR and CDR2 FQNEAQ (reference sequence). Trimming removed 4 bases from V and 7 bases from J, with 14 bases in between. In nucleotides, the CDR3 is TGTGCCAGCAGCTCCCCCGAAGGTAAGGAGCAGTACTTC. Its translation is CASSSPEGKEQYF.

J is TRBJ2-7 and V is TRBV2; D is uncertain. CDR1 is SNHLY, CDR2 FYNNEI, per germline. V dropped 5 bases and J dropped 4 bases, with 12 bases sitting between them. The CDR3 has 13 amino acids. The CDR3 region is CASSTDLGYEQYF. The CDR3 bases are TGTGCCAGCAGTACCGACCTGGGGTACGAGCAGTACTTC.

The chain has TRBV5-1 and TRBJ2-7; 9 bases agree with TRBD2. CDR3 size: 14 residues. V trimming: 0 bases; J trimming: 3 bases; junction bases outside the gene matches: 1. Germline V gene lookup returns CDR1 SGHRS and CDR2 YFSETQ. The CDR3 spells CASSLGLADYEQYF. CDR3 sequence (DNA): TGCGCCAGCAGCTTGGGACTAGCGGACTACGAGCAGTACTTC. The full variable domain, with the rest looked up from reference TRBV5-1 and TRBJ2-7, is KAGVTQTPRYLIKTRGQQVTLSCSPISGHRSVSWYQQTPGQGLQFLFEYFSETQRNKGNFPGRFSGRQFSNSRSEMNVSTLELGDSALYLCASSLGLADYEQYFGPGTRLTVT.

The chain is built from TRBV6-5 and TRBJ1-2; 8 bases map to TRBD1. The V gene end was trimmed by 3 bases and the J gene end by 8 bases; junction bases not matched to a gene: 5. The CDR3 loop spans 13 amino acids. Germline CDR1 and CDR2: MNHEY and SVGAGI. Here the CDR3 reads CASSYQGARGYTF. In DNA form, the CDR3 reads TGTGCCAGCAGTTATCAGGGGGCAAGAGGCTACACCTTC.

The chain employs TRBV28 and TRBJ1-2; a possible D gene is TRBD1 (5 bases). V dropped 3 bases and J dropped 4 bases, with 15 bases sitting between them. The CDR3 is 15 amino acids. Germline lookup yields CDR1 MDHEN and CDR2 SYDVKM. CDR3: CASSFPSGNGYGYTF. The DNA for the CDR3 is TGTGCCAGCAGTTTTCCATCAGGGAATGGCTATGGCTACACCTTC.